This passage covers 2 T cell receptor beta chains from one sample sequenced in a study of OX40 agonist ivuxolimab in advanced cancers. TCRdb's table, derived via immunoSEQ multiplex PCR, lists solely in-frame clones and lacks some. The top ten hold roughly a tenth of the sample, which has tens of thousands of clones, 85% to 90% seen once. This sample comprised CD4+ or CD8+ T cells sorted from blood, obtained in a trial of the OX40 agonist ivuxolimab. Receptors originate from an adult with an advanced solid tumor such as melanoma, head and neck, liver or kidney cancer.

Here the CDR3 reads CASSLLAGAQETQYF. In DNA, the CDR3 is TGTGCCAGCAGTTTATTAGCGGGAGCACAAGAGACCCAGTACTTC. The rearrangement uses TRBV27 and TRBJ2-5; 9 bases align to TRBD2. J lost 2 bases, V lost 1 base, and 2 bases had no gene match. Germline V lookup: CDR1 MNHEY, CDR2 SMNVEV (reference sequence). The CDR3 runs to 15 residues.

The chain has TRBV19 and TRBJ1-3; tentative D call: TRBD1 (5 bases). Trimming left V 2 bases short and J 7 bases short, with 9 bases between. This CDR3 spans 13 amino acids. From germline, CDR1 is LNHDA and CDR2 SQIVND (reference sequence). The CDR3 sequence: CASSINRRNTIYF. As DNA, the CDR3 is TGTGCCAGTAGTATAAACAGGAGGAACACCATATATTTT.